This T cell receptor (beta chain) was captured in a study of blood T cell repertoires in COVID-19. As for the study in general: PBMCs, B-cell-depleted T cells, or T cells provided the cDNA or gDNA that made up the material.

Some clones are missing from TCRdb's copy, which holds only in-frame ones; the method was immunoSEQ multiplex PCR. Here the sample spans 140,000 to 150,000 clones, about 84% being singletons. There are 16 residues in the CDR3. J gave up 2 bases and V 6 bases, and 13 bases lay outside the gene matches. Looked up from germline, CDR1 is SQVTM and CDR2 is ANQGSEA. This TCR derives from a man aged 55 to 70 with active or convalescent COVID-19. V is TRBV29-1 and J is TRBJ2-3, with 8 bases fitting TRBD1. The sequenced sample was peripheral blood. The CDR3 sequence is CSVVNPPGQDTDTQYF. CDR3 DNA sequence: TGCAGCGTCGTTAATCCACCGGGACAGGACACAGATACGCAGTATTTT.